A single sample is the source of the 10 T cell receptor beta chains below, sequenced in a study of pediatric ulcerative colitis. The assay was immunoSEQ multiplex PCR, and TCRdb's table has in-frame clones only and misses some. The repertoire has 30,000 to 45,000 clones, around 73% of them found once; the top ten carry 0.65% to 0.75%. Rectal tissue came from one to two pinch biopsies taken at colonoscopy. Sequencing was done on a sample of gut tissue. Receptors were obtained from a boy younger than 18 with moderate ulcerative colitis.

This clone was seen more than once but under ten times. The chain carries TRBV5-1 and TRBJ2-4, with a weak D call TRBD2 (5 bases). Looked up from germline, CDR1 is SGHRS and CDR2 is YFSETQ. The CDR3 covers 15 residues. V lost 0 bases and J lost 11, with 18 bases in between. DNA of the CDR3: TGCGCCAGCAGCTTGGGTCCTGGGCAGTTGAGGGTTCAGTACTTC. Amino acids: CASSLGPGQLRVQYF.

This clone is categorized as medium-sized (0.01 to 0.1%). The CDR3 bases are TGTGCCAGCAGCTCCCCGTGGACAGGGTTGGCTTGCACCTTC. Encoded protein: CASSSPWTGLACTF. This chain connects TRBV6-5 to TRBJ1-2; 8 nucleotides match TRBD1. The V gene's germline CDR1 is MNHEY and CDR2 SVGAGI. Trimming took 6 bases from V and 13 from J; bases not matched to a gene: 16. The CDR3 is 14 residues long.

V and J are TRBV30 and TRBJ1-1; possible D gene TRBD1, 5 bases. The CDR3 runs 16 residues. V lost 0 bases to trimming and J lost 2 bases, with 16 bases between them. The germline gives CDR1 GTSNPN, CDR2 SVGIG (reference sequence). For the CDR3, the DNA is TGTGCCTGGAGTGTTAAGACCGGGACCGCAAACACTGAAGCTTTCTTT. It yields the protein CAWSVKTGTANTEAFF. The full variable domain, rest sourced from reference TRBV30 and TRBJ1-1, is SQTIHQWPATLVQPVGSPLSLECTVEGTSNPNLYWYRQAAGRGLQLLFYSVGIGQISSEVPQNLSASRPQDRQFILSSKKLLLSDSGFYLCAWSVKTGTANTEAFFGQGTRLTVV.

Note on this clone: Other DNA sequences of this sample code for an identical CDR3. This chain joins TRBV28 and TRBJ2-5, with unresolved D. Germline-derived CDR1 and CDR2 are MDHEN and SYDVKM. V lost 5 bases and J lost 2, with 12 bases in between. This CDR3 comprises 14 residues. CDR3 DNA: TGTGCCAGCAGTCCGAGCAGTTCGCAAGAGACCCAGTACTTC. Translating it yields CASSPSSSQETQYF.

This chain uses TRBV7-2 with TRBJ2-7; 10 positions agree with TRBD1. The CDR3 sequence is 18 residues long. The J segment lost 3 bases and the V segment lost 4 bases, leaving 15 bases of the junction unmatched. Germline lookup yields CDR1 SGHTA and CDR2 FQGNSA. In DNA, the CDR3 is TGTGCCAGCAGCTCAATGACAGGGGGCGTCGGGGACCACTACGAGCAGTACTTC. Translating it yields CASSSMTGGVGDHYEQYF.

The rearrangement links TRBV5-1 to TRBJ2-5; TRBD2 agrees at 8 bases. Germline CDR1 SGHRS, CDR2 YFSETQ. The CDR3 is made up of 15 amino acids. J gave up 5 bases and V 3 bases, and 9 bases lay outside the gene matches. CDR3 nucleotide sequence: TGCGCCAGCAGCTATACCGGGACTAGGGAGGAGACCCAGTACTTC. The encoded protein is CASSYTGTREETQYF.

This chain connects TRBV5-1 to TRBJ2-2, with D unclear. Trimming took off 4 bases at V and 4 bases at J, with 14 bases between the two ends. The CDR3 is 15 amino acids. The germline V gene has CDR1 SGHRS and CDR2 YFSETQ. The CDR3 DNA follows: TGCGCCAGCAGCCTGGATGGAAGAAGCACCGGGGAGCTGTTTTTT. It specifies CASSLDGRSTGELFF.

V usage is TRBV7-9 and J usage is TRBJ1-4; no definite D call. CDR3 length equals 15 residues. The germline V gene encodes CDR1 SEHNR and CDR2 FQNEAQ (reference sequence). V was pared by 1 base and J by 7 bases, with 13 bases between. CDR3 coding DNA: TGTGCCAGCAGCTTAGTCCCAGGATGGGGTGAAAAACTGTTTTTT. Encoded protein: CASSLVPGWGEKLFF.

CDR3 coding DNA: TGTGCCAGCAGGGAGCAGGGGGGATCCTACGAGCAGTACTTC. Translating it yields CASREQGGSYEQYF. The rearrangement joins TRBV6-6 to TRBJ2-7, with a possible D match to TRBD1 (7 bases). Trimming took off 6 bases at V and 1 base at J, with 13 bases between the two ends. CDR1 and CDR2 from the germline V gene are MNHNY and SVGAGI (reference sequence). CDR3 length: 14 amino acids.

The J gene is TRBJ1-5, the V gene TRBV4-3; a possible D gene is TRBD1 (5 bases). From germline, CDR1 is LGHNA and CDR2 YSLEER. CDR3 length: 15 residues. Trimming pared 0 bases from V and 7 bases from J, leaving 13 bases between. In nucleotides, the CDR3 is TGCGCCAGCAGCCAAGAAGAGGGGCTGGAGCAGCCCCAGCATTTT. Translated, it gives CASSQEEGLEQPQHF.